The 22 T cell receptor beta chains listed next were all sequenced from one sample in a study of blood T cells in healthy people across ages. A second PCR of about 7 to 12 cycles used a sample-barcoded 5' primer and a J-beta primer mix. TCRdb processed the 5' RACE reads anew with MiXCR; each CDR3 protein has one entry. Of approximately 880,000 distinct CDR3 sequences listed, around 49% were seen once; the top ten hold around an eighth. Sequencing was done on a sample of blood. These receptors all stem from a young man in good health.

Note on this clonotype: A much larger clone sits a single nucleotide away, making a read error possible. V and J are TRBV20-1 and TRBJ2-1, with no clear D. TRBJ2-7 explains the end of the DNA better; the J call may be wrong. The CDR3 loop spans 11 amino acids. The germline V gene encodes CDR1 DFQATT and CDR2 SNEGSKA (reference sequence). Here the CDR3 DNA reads TGCAGTGCTGACTCCTACAATGAGCAGTACTTC. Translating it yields CSADSYNEQYF.

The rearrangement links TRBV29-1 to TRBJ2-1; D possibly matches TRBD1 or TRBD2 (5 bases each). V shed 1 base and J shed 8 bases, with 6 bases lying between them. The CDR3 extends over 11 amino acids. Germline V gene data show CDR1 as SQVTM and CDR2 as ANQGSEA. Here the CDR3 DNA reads TGCAGCGTTGAAGTGGGGGATGAGCAGTTCTTC. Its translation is CSVEVGDEQFF.

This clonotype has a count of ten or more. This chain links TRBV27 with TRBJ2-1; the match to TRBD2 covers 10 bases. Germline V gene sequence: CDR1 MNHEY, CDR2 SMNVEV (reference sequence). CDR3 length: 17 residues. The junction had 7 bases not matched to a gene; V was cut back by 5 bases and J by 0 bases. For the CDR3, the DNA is TGTGCCAGCAGTCCATTTAGCGGGGGGTCCTCCTACAATGAGCAGTTCTTC. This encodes CASSPFSGGSSYNEQFF.

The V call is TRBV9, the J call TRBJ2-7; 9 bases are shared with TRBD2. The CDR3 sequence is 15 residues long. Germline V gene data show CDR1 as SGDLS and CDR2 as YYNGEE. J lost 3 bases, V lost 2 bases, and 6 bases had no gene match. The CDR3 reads CASSVGSGGDYEQYF. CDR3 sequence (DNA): TGTGCCAGCAGCGTGGGTAGCGGGGGAGACTACGAGCAGTACTTC.

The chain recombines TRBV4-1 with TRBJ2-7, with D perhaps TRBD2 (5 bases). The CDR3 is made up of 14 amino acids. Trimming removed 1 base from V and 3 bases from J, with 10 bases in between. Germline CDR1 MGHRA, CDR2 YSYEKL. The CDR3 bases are TGCGCCAGCAGCCAAGTGGGAACTAGCTACGAGCAGTACTTC. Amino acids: CASSQVGTSYEQYF.

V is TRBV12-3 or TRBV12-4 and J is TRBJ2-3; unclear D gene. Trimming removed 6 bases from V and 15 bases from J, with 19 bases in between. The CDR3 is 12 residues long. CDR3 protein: CASRYSTDMQYF. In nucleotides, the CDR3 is TGTGCCAGCAGATACAGCACAGATATGCAATATTTT.

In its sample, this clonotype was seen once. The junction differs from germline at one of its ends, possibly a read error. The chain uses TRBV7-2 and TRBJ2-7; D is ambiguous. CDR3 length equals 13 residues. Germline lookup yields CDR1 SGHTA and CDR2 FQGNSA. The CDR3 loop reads CASSCRGDYEQYF. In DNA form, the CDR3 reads TGTGCCAGTAGCTGCCGCGGAGATTACGAGCAGTACTTC.

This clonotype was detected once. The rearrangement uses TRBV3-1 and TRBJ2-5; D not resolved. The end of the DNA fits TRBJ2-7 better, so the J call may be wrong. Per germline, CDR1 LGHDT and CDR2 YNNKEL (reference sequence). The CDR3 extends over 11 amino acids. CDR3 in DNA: TGTGCCAGCAGCCAGGAGATCGAGCAGTACTTC. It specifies CASSQEIEQYF.

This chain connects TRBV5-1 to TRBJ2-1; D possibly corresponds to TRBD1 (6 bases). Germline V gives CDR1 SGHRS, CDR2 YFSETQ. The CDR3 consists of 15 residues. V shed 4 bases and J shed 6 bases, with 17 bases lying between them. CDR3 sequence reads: CASSQSSGTPNEQFF. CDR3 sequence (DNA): TGCGCCAGCAGCCAATCGTCCGGGACACCCAATGAGCAGTTCTTC.

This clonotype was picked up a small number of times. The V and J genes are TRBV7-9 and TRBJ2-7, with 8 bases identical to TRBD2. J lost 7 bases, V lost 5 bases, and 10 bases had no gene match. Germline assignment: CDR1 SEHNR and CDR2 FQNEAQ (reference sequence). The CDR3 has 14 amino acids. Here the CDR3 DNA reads TGTGCCAGCAGCGTCCTCGACAGACTAGCGGAGCAGTACTTC. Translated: CASSVLDRLAEQYF. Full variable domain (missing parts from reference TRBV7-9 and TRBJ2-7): DTGVSQNPRHKITKRGQNVTFRCDPISEHNRLYWYRQTLGQGPEFLTYFQNEAQLEKSRLLSDRFSAERPKGSFSTLEIQRTEQGDSAMYLCASSVLDRLAEQYFGPGTRLTVT.

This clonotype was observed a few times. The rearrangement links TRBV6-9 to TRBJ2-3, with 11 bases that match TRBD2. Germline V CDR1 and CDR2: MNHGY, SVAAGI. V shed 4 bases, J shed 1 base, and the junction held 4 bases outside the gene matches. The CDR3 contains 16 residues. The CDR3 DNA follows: TGTGCCAGCAGTTCACCGGGACTAGCGGGCACAGATACGCAGTATTTT. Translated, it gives CASSSPGLAGTDTQYF.

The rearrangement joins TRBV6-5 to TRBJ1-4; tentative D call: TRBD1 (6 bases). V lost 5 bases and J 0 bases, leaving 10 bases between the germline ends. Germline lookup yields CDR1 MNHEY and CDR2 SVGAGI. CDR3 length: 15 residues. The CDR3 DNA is TGTGCCAGCAGTAAACAGGGCGCAACTAATGAAAAACTGTTTTTT. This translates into CASSKQGATNEKLFF.

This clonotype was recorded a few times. The CDR3 loop is CASRGTGTNEQFF. The CDR3 DNA sequence: TGTGCCAGCAGGGGGACAGGGACCAATGAGCAGTTCTTC. This chain links TRBV6-1 with TRBJ2-1, with TRBD1 identical over 9 bases. The CDR3 runs to 13 residues. Germline CDR1 MNHNS, CDR2 SASEGT. The J segment lost 6 bases and the V segment lost 6 bases, leaving 3 bases of the junction unmatched.

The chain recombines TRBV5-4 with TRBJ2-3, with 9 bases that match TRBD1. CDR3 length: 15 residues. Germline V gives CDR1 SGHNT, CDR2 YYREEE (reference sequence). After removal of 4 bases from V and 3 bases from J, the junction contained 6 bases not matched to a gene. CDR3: CASSLRDRETDTQYF. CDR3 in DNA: TGTGCCAGCAGCCTACGGGACAGGGAGACAGATACGCAGTATTTT.

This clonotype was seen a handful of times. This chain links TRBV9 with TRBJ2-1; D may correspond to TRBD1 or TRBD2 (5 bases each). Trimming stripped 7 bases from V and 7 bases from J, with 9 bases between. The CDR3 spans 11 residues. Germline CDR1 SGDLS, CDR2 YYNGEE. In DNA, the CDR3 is TGTGCCAGCGGGACCTTAAATGAGCAGTTCTTC. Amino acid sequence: CASGTLNEQFF.

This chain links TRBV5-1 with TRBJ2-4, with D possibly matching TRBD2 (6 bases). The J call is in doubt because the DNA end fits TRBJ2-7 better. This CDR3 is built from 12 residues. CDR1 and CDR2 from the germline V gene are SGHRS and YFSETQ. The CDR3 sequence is CASKEGNYEQYF. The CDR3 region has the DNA TGCGCCAGCAAGGAGGGGAACTACGAGCAGTACTTC.

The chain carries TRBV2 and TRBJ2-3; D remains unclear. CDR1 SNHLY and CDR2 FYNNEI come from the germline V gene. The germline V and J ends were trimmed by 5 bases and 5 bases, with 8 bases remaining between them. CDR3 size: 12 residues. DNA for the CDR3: TGTGCCAGCAGTCGAGAGATAGATACGCAGTATTTT. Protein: CASSREIDTQYF.

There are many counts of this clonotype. The CDR3 protein is CSASITSGGEETQYF. In DNA, the CDR3 is TGCAGTGCTAGTATTACTAGCGGGGGGGAAGAGACCCAGTACTTC. J is TRBJ2-5 and V is TRBV20-1; 13 nucleotides align to TRBD2. The CDR3 totals 15 residues. In germline, CDR1 is DFQATT, CDR2 SNEGSKA (reference sequence). V gave up 3 bases and J gave up 3 bases; unmatched junction bases: 4.

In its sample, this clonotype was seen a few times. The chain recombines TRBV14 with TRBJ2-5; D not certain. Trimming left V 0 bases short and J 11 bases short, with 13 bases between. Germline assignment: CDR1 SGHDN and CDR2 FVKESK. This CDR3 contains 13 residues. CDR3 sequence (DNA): TGTGCCAGCAGCCAAGATGCCCCGGGTGAGCAGTACTTC. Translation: CASSQDAPGEQYF.

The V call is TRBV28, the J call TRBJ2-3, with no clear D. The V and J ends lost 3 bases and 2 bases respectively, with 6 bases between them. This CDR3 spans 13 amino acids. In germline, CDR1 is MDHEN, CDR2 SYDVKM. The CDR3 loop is CASSLLHTDTQYF. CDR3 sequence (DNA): TGTGCCAGCAGTTTGCTACACACAGATACGCAGTATTTT. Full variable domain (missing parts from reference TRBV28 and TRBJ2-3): DVKVTQSSRYLVKRTGEKVFLECVQDMDHENMFWYRQDPGLGLRLIYFSYDVKMKEKGDIPEGYSVSREKKERFSLILESASTNQTSMYLCASSLLHTDTQYFGPGTRLTVL.

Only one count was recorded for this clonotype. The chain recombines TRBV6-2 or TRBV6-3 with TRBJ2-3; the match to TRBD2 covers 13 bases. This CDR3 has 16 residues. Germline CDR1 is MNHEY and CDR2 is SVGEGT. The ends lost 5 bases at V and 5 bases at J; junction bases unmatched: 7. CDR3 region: CASSRTSGRRGDTQYF. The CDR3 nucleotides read TGTGCCAGCAGTCGGACTAGCGGGAGACGTGGAGATACGCAGTATTTT.

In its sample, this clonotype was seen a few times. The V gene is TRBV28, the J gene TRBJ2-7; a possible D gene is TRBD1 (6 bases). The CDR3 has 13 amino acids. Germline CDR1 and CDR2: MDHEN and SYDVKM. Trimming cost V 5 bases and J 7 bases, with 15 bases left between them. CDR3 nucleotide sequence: TGTGCCAGCAGTGTGACAGGCCACAATGAGCAGTACTTC. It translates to CASSVTGHNEQYF.